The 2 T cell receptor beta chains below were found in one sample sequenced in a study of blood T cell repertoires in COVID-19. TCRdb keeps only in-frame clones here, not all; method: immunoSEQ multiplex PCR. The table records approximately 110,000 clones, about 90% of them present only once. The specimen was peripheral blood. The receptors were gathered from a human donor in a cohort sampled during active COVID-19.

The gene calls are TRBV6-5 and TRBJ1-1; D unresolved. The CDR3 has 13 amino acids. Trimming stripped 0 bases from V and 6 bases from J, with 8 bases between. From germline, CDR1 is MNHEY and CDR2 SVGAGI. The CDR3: CASSYSGRAEAFF. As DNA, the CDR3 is TGTGCCAGCAGTTACTCGGGGAGGGCTGAAGCTTTCTTT.

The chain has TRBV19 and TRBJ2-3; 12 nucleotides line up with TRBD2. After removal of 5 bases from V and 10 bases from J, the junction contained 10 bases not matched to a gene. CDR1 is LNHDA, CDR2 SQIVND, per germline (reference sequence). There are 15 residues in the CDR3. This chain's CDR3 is CASSPPLAGGSAQYF. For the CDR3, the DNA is TGTGCCAGTAGTCCGCCCCTAGCGGGAGGGTCGGCGCAGTATTTT.